This is a list of T cell receptor beta chains from one sample in a study of T cell repertoires in ileal Crohn's disease. Clones were read by immunoSEQ multiplex PCR, and TCRdb kept only the in-frame ones, dropping some. The sample yields roughly 2,000 clones, roughly 80% seen once. The sample comprised ileal tissue. The receptors were sampled from an adult with Crohn's disease. Both conserved end residues are part of each CDR3. A D gene is named only where the DNA matches it firmly. Only part of the rows carry a size: once, few, many, or a class if the clone is expanded.

j_call,v_call,d_call,clone_size,cdr3_nt,cdr3_aa
TRBJ1-4,TRBV30,TRBD1,.,TGTGCCTGGAGTGTACGACAGGGGGCCCGAAAACTGTTTTTT,CAWSVRQGARKLFF
TRBJ2-2,TRBV10-3,TRBD2,.,TGTGCCATCACGGGGACTAGCGGGGGCGAGGGTACCGGGGAGCTGTTTTTT,CAITGTSGGEGTGELFF
TRBJ1-4,TRBV27,.,.,TGTGCCAGCACCTGGATCGGGACTAATGAAAAACTGTTTTTT,CASTWIGTNEKLFF
TRBJ1-2,TRBV7-9,.,.,TGTGCCAGCAGCTTCGGTCTGGCAGAGTATGGCTACACCTTC,CASSFGLAEYGYTF
TRBJ1-1,TRBV18,.,.,TGTGCCAGCTCACCATTAAAGGACACTGAAGCTTTCTTT,CASSPLKDTEAFF
TRBJ1-4,TRBV7-6,TRBD1,.,TGTGCCAGCAGCTCCCCGGGACAGGGGGCTGTTCGGGAAAAACTGTTTTTT,CASSSPGQGAVREKLFF
TRBJ2-1,TRBV9,TRBD1,.,TGTGCCAGCAGCGTCGGGACAGCATACAATGAGCAGTTCTTC,CASSVGTAYNEQFF
TRBJ1-2,TRBV7-8,.,.,TGTGCCAGCAGCCCTAAAACTAACTATGGCTACACCTTC,CASSPKTNYGYTF
TRBJ2-3,TRBV4-1,.,once,TGCGCCAGCAGCCGAGAGGGACCACGCACAGATACGCAGTATTTT,CASSREGPRTDTQYF
TRBJ2-4,TRBV7-9,.,hyperexpanded,TGTGCCAGCAGCTTCCCAGCGGGTTACGACAAAAACATTCAGTACTTC,CASSFPAGYDKNIQYF
TRBJ1-3,TRBV5-1,TRBD1,once,TGCGCCAGCAGCTTGGCCGGGACAGACGGAAACACCATATATTTT,CASSLAGTDGNTIYF
TRBJ2-7,TRBV5-4,TRBD1,once,TGTGCCAGCAGCGGACCACAGGGGCCGCGCGCCTCCTACGAGCAGTACTTC,CASSGPQGPRASYEQYF